These 28 T cell receptor beta chains share one sample of origin, sequenced in a study of T-cell memory formation after mild COVID-19. TCRdb independently ran MiXCR on the 5' RACE reads; one entry per CDR3 protein. Of 300,000 to 350,000 distinct CDR3 sequences detected, just under 20% appear once; the ten largest clones hold around a fifth. The sample was PBMCs or a T cell subset sorted from them (not recorded which). The receptors shown here come from a man aged 18 to 35 who had mild COVID-19 (a few samples of this study predate the infection). Cell type and time point are not known.

The chain joins TRBV10-3 to TRBJ1-3; 8 bases match TRBD1. Trimming cost V 2 bases and J 0 bases; bases outside gene matches: 9. Per germline, CDR1 ENHRY and CDR2 SYGVKD. The CDR3 totals 18 residues. The CDR3 protein is CAISEPKDRAVSGNTIYF. The CDR3 DNA follows: TGTGCCATCAGTGAGCCAAAGGACAGGGCCGTCTCTGGAAACACCATATATTTT.

The rearrangement joins TRBV19 to TRBJ1-2; TRBD1 is a possible D gene (6 bases). This CDR3 region has 14 residues. V was cut by 5 bases and J by 7 bases, with 17 bases left in between. CDR1 LNHDA and CDR2 SQIVND come from the germline V gene (reference sequence). The CDR3 here is CASSQPTGRSGYTF. The CDR3 DNA reads TGTGCCAGTAGTCAACCGACAGGCCGGTCTGGCTACACCTTC.

V usage is TRBV7-2 and J usage is TRBJ1-2; weak D call: TRBD1 (6 bases). Trimming took 5 bases from V and 6 from J, leaving 19 bases between them. CDR3 length: 15 residues. Germline CDR1 reads SGHTA; CDR2 reads FQGNSA. For the CDR3, the DNA is TGTGCCAGCAGCCTTTGGGGCCAGGGGAAGCATGGCTACACCTTC. Amino acids: CASSLWGQGKHGYTF. The whole variable domain, remainder taken from reference TRBV7-2 and TRBJ1-2, is GAGVSQSPSNKVTEKGKDVELRCDPISGHTALYWYRQSLGQGLEFLIYFQGNSAPDKSGLPSDRFSAERTGGSVSTLTIQRTQQEDSAVYLCASSLWGQGKHGYTFGSGTRLTVV.

This clonotype has a handful of counts. This chain links TRBV20-1 with TRBJ1-1; no clear D. This CDR3 has 13 residues. The V end lost 0 bases, the J end lost 0 bases, and 5 bases lay between the germline ends. The germline V gene has CDR1 DFQATT and CDR2 SNEGSKA (reference sequence). This CDR3 reads CSAREDMNTEAFF. For the CDR3, the DNA is TGCAGTGCTAGAGAAGACATGAACACTGAAGCTTTCTTT.

This clonotype turned up a few times. V is TRBV20-1 and J is TRBJ2-7; 8 nucleotides align to TRBD1. Germline CDR1 reads DFQATT; CDR2 reads SNEGSKA (reference sequence). V dropped 6 bases and J dropped 0; count of bases not matched to a gene: 7. This CDR3 comprises 14 residues. CDR3 DNA: TGCAGTGCAAGACAGGGGAGGAGCTCCTACGAGCAGTACGTC. Its protein product is CSARQGRSSYEQYV.

The V and J genes are TRBV7-2 and TRBJ2-1, with 9 bases lining up with TRBD1. From germline, CDR1 is SGHTA and CDR2 FQGNSA. The CDR3 consists of 16 residues. V was pared by 1 base and J by 8 bases, with 9 bases of the junction left unmatched. The CDR3 protein is CASSLGPGQGTDEQFF. DNA of the CDR3: TGTGCCAGCAGCTTAGGCCCAGGACAGGGGACCGATGAGCAGTTCTTC.

Only a few counts were recorded for this clonotype. V and J are TRBV4-3 and TRBJ2-2; TRBD1 matches at 7 bases. CDR3 length equals 16 residues. CDR1 is LGHNA, CDR2 YSLEER, per germline. Trimming cost V 6 bases and J 0 bases; bases outside gene matches: 7. CDR3 amino acids: CASRKGAASNTGELFF. CDR3 sequence (DNA): TGCGCCAGCAGAAAGGGGGCAGCCTCGAACACCGGGGAGCTGTTTTTT.

This clonotype was detected many times. The germline gene is not matched at one end of the junction; a read error may be the cause. This rearrangement joins TRBV7-2 to TRBJ2-1, with a possible D match to TRBD2 (6 bases). This CDR3 contains 13 residues. Germline V gene data show CDR1 as SGHTA and CDR2 as FQGNSA. Here the CDR3 DNA reads TGTGCCAGCAGTTTAGGGACTGACAATGAGCAGTTCTTC. Protein product: CASSLGTDNEQFF.

This chain joins TRBV28 and TRBJ1-1; no clear D gene. The CDR3 sequence is 13 residues long. The germline V gene has CDR1 MDHEN and CDR2 SYDVKM. The V and J ends lost 1 base and 8 bases respectively, with 11 bases between them. The CDR3 spells CASSLLGRGEAFF. In nucleotides, the CDR3 is TGTGCCAGCAGTTTATTGGGCCGAGGAGAAGCTTTCTTT.

The chain is built from TRBV7-2 and TRBJ2-3; D remains ambiguous. V gave up 5 bases and J gave up 9 bases, with 15 bases separating them. The CDR3 extends over 13 amino acids. Germline values: CDR1 SGHTA, CDR2 FQGNSA. The DNA of the CDR3 is TGTGCCAGCAGCCCCGACCCGCCCTTGACGCAGTATTTT. Its translation is CASSPDPPLTQYF.

The chain is built from TRBV5-1 and TRBJ2-7; D may be TRBD2 (5 bases). Looked up from germline, CDR1 is SGHRS and CDR2 is YFSETQ. The CDR3 spans 12 residues. V lost 7 bases and J 5 bases, leaving 13 bases between the germline ends. The CDR3 here is CASWEKSDEQYF. CDR3 sequence (DNA): TGCGCCAGCTGGGAGAAGTCCGACGAGCAGTACTTC. Based on the CDR3 plus reference TRBV5-1 and TRBJ2-7, the full variable domain is KAGVTQTPRYLIKTRGQQVTLSCSPISGHRSVSWYQQTPGQGLQFLFEYFSETQRNKGNFPGRFSGRQFSNSRSEMNVSTLELGDSALYLCASWEKSDEQYFGPGTRLTVT.

The chain carries TRBV29-1 and TRBJ1-2, with 7 bases that match TRBD1. Losses at the gene ends were 4 bases for V and 5 bases for J; bases not matched to a gene: 7. Germline values: CDR1 SQVTM, CDR2 ANQGSEA. The CDR3 loop spans 13 amino acids. The CDR3 DNA reads as TGCAGCGTTGGAGGGGGCGGGCCGTATGGCTACACCTTC. Protein: CSVGGGGPYGYTF.

This clonotype has ten or more counts. The rearrangement links TRBV5-1 to TRBJ1-1, with 11 bases matching TRBD1. Per germline, CDR1 SGHRS and CDR2 YFSETQ. Trimming at V came to 4 bases and at J to 5 bases, leaving 4 bases not matched to a gene. This CDR3 contains 14 residues. The CDR3 DNA is TGCGCCAGCAGCCCTGGGACAGGGGGAACTGAAGCTTTCTTT. It yields the protein CASSPGTGGTEAFF.

The chain is built from TRBV11-2 and TRBJ2-3; tentatively, D is TRBD1 or TRBD2 (5 bases each). The CDR3 has 16 amino acids. V lost 4 bases to trimming and J lost 2 bases, with 16 bases between them. Germline values: CDR1 SGHAT, CDR2 FQNNGV. DNA for the CDR3: TGTGCCAGCAGCTCCCTCGGGGCGCCTAACACAGATACGCAGTATTTT. Translating gives CASSSLGAPNTDTQYF. The entire variable domain, with the rest obtained from reference TRBV11-2 and TRBJ2-3, is as follows: EAGVAQSPRYKIIEKRQSVAFWCNPISGHATLYWYQQILGQGPKLLIQFQNNGVVDDSQLPKDRFSAERLKGVDSTLKIQPAKLEDSAVYLCASSSLGAPNTDTQYFGPGTRLTVL.

The genes are TRBV28 and TRBJ2-1, with a possible D match to TRBD1 (6 bases). The length of the CDR3 is 15 residues. Germline lookup yields CDR1 MDHEN and CDR2 SYDVKM. Between the trimmed V and J ends, which lost 0 bases and 8 bases, there was a span of 14 bases. The CDR3 loop reads CASSLWQGIVDEQFF. CDR3 bases: TGTGCCAGCAGTTTATGGCAGGGGATCGTCGATGAGCAGTTCTTC.

The rearrangement uses TRBV18 and TRBJ1-2; 7 positions agree with TRBD1. Germline values: CDR1 KGHSH, CDR2 LQKENI. The V gene end was trimmed by 4 bases and the J gene end by 7 bases; junction bases not matched to a gene: 6. This CDR3 has 13 amino acids. CDR3: CASSRDRVAGYTF. The CDR3 DNA is TGTGCCAGCTCACGAGACAGGGTGGCTGGCTACACCTTC.

This clonotype has only a few counts. V gene TRBV24-1 combines with J gene TRBJ1-4, with D perhaps TRBD1 (5 bases). This CDR3 comprises 17 residues. Germline V gene data show CDR1 as KGHDR and CDR2 as SFDVKD. The ends were cut back, 5 bases at V and 2 bases at J, with 17 bases in the middle. This CDR3 is CATSAGPDSQTNEKLFF. The CDR3 nucleotides are TGTGCCACCAGTGCCGGTCCAGACAGTCAGACTAATGAAAAACTGTTTTTT.

Only a few counts were recorded for this clonotype. The gene calls are TRBV7-2 and TRBJ2-2; 9 nucleotides align to TRBD2. J gave up 4 bases and V 6 bases, and 6 bases lay outside the gene matches. The CDR3 sequence is 15 residues long. Germline V gene sequence: CDR1 SGHTA, CDR2 FQGNSA. CDR3 region: CASRVAGGPTGELFF. For the CDR3, the DNA is TGTGCCAGCAGGGTCGCGGGGGGGCCCACCGGGGAGCTGTTTTTT.

The chain joins TRBV2 to TRBJ1-2, with 11 positions matching TRBD1. The CDR3 consists of 13 residues. From germline, CDR1 is SNHLY and CDR2 FYNNEI. V gave up 6 bases and J gave up 6 bases; unmatched junction bases: 3. CDR3 nucleotides: TGTGCCAGCAGAGGACAGGGGGCGGATGGCTACACCTTC. It yields the protein CASRGQGADGYTF.

The V gene is TRBV5-6, the J gene TRBJ2-6; D gene uncertain. The length of the CDR3 is 13 residues. The V end lost 6 bases, the J end lost 1 base, and 5 bases lay between the germline ends. The germline CDR1 and CDR2 sequences are SGHDT and YYEEEE. The CDR3 here is CASTRSGANVLTF. The CDR3 region has the DNA TGTGCCAGCACTAGATCTGGGGCCAACGTCCTGACTTTC. Looking up the rest from reference TRBV5-6 and TRBJ2-6 gives the full variable domain: DAGVTQSPTHLIKTRGQQVTLRCSPKSGHDTVSWYQQALGQGPQFIFQYYEEEERQRGNFPDRFSGHQFPNYSSELNVNALLLGDSALYLCASTRSGANVLTFGAGSRLTVL.

This clonotype was observed a handful of times. This sequence joins TRBV11-2 and TRBJ2-7, with TRBD2 as a possible D gene (5 bases). Trimming stripped 2 bases from V and 0 bases from J, with 8 bases between. Germline V gene lookup returns CDR1 SGHAT and CDR2 FQNNGV. The CDR3 sequence is 14 residues long. The CDR3 loop is CASSLTRVSYEQYF. The DNA for the CDR3 is TGTGCCAGCAGCTTAACGAGGGTCTCCTACGAGCAGTACTTC.

This clonotype has more than one count but fewer than ten. The V call is TRBV29-1, the J call TRBJ2-5, with D perhaps given as TRBD1 or TRBD2 (5 bases each). Per germline, CDR1 SQVTM and CDR2 ANQGSEA. V was cut by 2 bases and J by 4 bases, with 14 bases left in between. This CDR3 region has 14 residues. CDR3 protein: CSVEFPSGAETQYF. The CDR3 DNA is TGCAGCGTTGAATTCCCCTCCGGGGCAGAGACCCAGTACTTC.

The chain carries TRBV3-1 and TRBJ2-2, with 7 nucleotides matching TRBD1. Germline CDR1 is LGHDT and CDR2 is YNNKEL (reference sequence). The V segment lost 6 bases and the J segment 6 bases; nucleotides outside the gene matches: 4. This CDR3 is built from 13 residues. CDR3 DNA sequence: TGTGCCAGCAGTCGACAGGGTGCCGGGGAGCTGTTTTTT. Protein: CASSRQGAGELFF.

This clonotype has ten or more counts. This rearrangement joins TRBV5-6 to TRBJ2-5; 8 positions match TRBD2. The V and J ends lost 6 bases and 2 bases, in that order; junction bases with no gene match: 3. CDR3 length: 13 amino acids. The V gene's germline CDR1 is SGHDT and CDR2 YYEEEE. CDR3 amino acids: CASTRLAQETQYF. The DNA of the CDR3 is TGTGCCAGCACCAGACTAGCGCAAGAGACCCAGTACTTC. Together with reference TRBV5-6 and TRBJ2-5, the CDR3 gives the full variable domain: DAGVTQSPTHLIKTRGQQVTLRCSPKSGHDTVSWYQQALGQGPQFIFQYYEEEERQRGNFPDRFSGHQFPNYSSELNVNALLLGDSALYLCASTRLAQETQYFGPGTRLLVL.

This clonotype was seen a handful of times. The chain carries TRBV4-3 and TRBJ1-3; D is perhaps TRBD1 (6 bases). The V gene lost 0 bases and the J gene lost 8 bases, with 14 bases spanning the gap. CDR1 is LGHNA and CDR2 is YSLEER in the germline V gene. This CDR3 contains 15 residues. The CDR3 loop is CASSQDQQGSYTIYF. CDR3 nucleotide sequence: TGCGCCAGCAGCCAAGATCAACAGGGTAGTTACACCATATATTTT.

The rearrangement joins TRBV24-1 to TRBJ2-5; tentative D call: TRBD2 (5 bases). With 3 bases removed from V and 7 bases from J, the gap between germline ends came to 8 bases. CDR1 and CDR2 (germline): KGHDR, SFDVKD. This CDR3 comprises 12 residues. Here the CDR3 reads CATSDRRGTQYF. The DNA of the CDR3 is TGTGCCACCAGTGATCGCCGGGGGACCCAGTACTTC.

V gene TRBV4-1 combines with J gene TRBJ2-1; 12 bases fit TRBD2. The CDR3 is 17 residues long. V lost 4 bases and J lost 4; bases outside the gene matches: 8. Per the germline V gene, CDR1 is MGHRA and CDR2 is YSYEKL. The CDR3 bases are TGCGCCAGCAGCCCCCTTTCCCTAGCGGGGGGGTACAATGAGCAGTTCTTC. Residues: CASSPLSLAGGYNEQFF.

This clonotype has a count of ten or more. The rearrangement joins TRBV20-1 to TRBJ2-2; a weak D match, TRBD2 (6 bases). CDR3 length: 15 amino acids. Trimming left V 0 bases short and J 3 bases short, with 11 bases between. CDR1 and CDR2 (germline): DFQATT, SNEGSKA (reference sequence). For the CDR3, the DNA is TGCAGTGCTAGAGATCTAGGGGAGGACACCGGGGAGCTGTTTTTT. This codes for CSARDLGEDTGELFF.